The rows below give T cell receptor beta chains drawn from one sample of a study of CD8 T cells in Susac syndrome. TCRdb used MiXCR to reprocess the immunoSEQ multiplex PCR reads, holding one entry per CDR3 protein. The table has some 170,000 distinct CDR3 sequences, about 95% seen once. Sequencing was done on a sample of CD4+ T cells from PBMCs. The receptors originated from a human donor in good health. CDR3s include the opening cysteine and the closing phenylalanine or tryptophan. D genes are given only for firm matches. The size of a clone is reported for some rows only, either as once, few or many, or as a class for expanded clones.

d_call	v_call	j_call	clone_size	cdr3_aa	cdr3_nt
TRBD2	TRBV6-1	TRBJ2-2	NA	CASSGTSGRGDTGELFF	TGTGCCAGCAGCGGGACTAGCGGGAGAGGTGACACCGGGGAGCTGTTTTTT
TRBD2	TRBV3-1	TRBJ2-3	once	CASSQSGLAGAEDTQYF	TGTGCCAGCAGCCAATCGGGACTAGCGGGAGCCGAAGATACGCAGTATTTT
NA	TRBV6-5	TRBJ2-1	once	CASRLRNEQFF	TGTGCCAGCAGATTAAGGAATGAGCAGTTCTTC
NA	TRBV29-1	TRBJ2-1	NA	CSVLVSIGLGEQFF	TGCAGCGTTTTAGTTAGTATTGGTCTGGGTGAGCAGTTCTTC
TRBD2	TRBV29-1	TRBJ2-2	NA	CSVSGLANTGELFF	TGCAGCGTTTCGGGACTAGCGAACACCGGGGAGCTGTTTTTT
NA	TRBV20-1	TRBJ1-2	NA	CSASKTGYGYTF	TGCAGTGCTTCAAAGACAGGCTATGGCTACACCTTC
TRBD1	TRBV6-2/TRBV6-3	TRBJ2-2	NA	CASISSGTGFGGELFF	TGTGCCAGCATCTCTTCCGGGACAGGGTTTGGCGGGGAGCTGTTTTTT
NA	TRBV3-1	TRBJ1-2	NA	CASSQDLVQTYGYTF	TGTGCCAGCAGCCAAGATTTAGTACAGACCTATGGCTACACCTTC
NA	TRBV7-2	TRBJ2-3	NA	CASKQVGGTQYF	TGTGCCAGCAAACAAGTAGGAGGCACGCAGTATTTT
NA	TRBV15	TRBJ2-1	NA	CAASEGGNEQFF	TGTGCCGCTTCGGAAGGGGGTAATGAGCAGTTCTTC
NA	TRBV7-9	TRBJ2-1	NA	CASSLAGTYSYNEQFF	TGTGCCAGCAGCTTAGCAGGCACTTACTCCTACAATGAGCAGTTCTTC
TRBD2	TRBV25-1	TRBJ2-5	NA	CASSDSTSGRETQYF	TGTGCCAGCAGTGACTCGACTAGCGGGAGGGAGACCCAGTACTTC
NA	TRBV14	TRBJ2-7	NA	CASSQDWGLSYEQYF	TGTGCCAGCAGCCAAGATTGGGGACTGTCCTACGAGCAGTACTTC
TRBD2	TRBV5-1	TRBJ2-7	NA	CASSSQAGAGHEQYF	TGCGCCAGCAGCTCTCAAGCGGGAGCGGGCCACGAGCAGTACTTC
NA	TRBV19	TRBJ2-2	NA	CASSIKVRPNTGELFF	TGTGCCAGTAGTATTAAGGTCAGACCGAACACCGGGGAGCTGTTTTTT
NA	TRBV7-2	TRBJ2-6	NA	CASSRAAAGANVLTF	TGTGCCAGCAGCCGTGCAGCCGCTGGGGCCAACGTCCTGACTTTC
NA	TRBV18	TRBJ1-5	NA	CASSPLAADQPQHF	TGTGCCAGCTCACCTCTCGCAGCCGATCAGCCCCAGCATTTT
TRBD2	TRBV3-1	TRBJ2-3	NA	CASSQRLTSASTDTQYF	TGTGCCAGCAGCCAACGCCTGACTAGCGCTAGCACAGATACGCAGTATTTT
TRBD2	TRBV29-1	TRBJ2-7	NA	CSVETGLAGPSYEQYF	TGCAGCGTTGAAACGGGACTAGCGGGCCCCTCCTACGAGCAGTACTTC
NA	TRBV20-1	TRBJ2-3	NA	CSAIEDDQDTQYF	TGCAGTGCCATAGAGGACGATCAGGATACGCAGTATTTT
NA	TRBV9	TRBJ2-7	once	CASSPRTFGEQYF	TGTGCCAGCAGCCCCCGGACGTTCGGAGAGCAGTACTTC
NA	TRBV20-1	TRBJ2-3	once	CSAGGGSTADTQYF	TGCAGTGCTGGCGGGGGCTCGACGGCCGATACGCAGTATTTT
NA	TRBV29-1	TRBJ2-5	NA	CSVEERIQETQYF	TGCAGCGTTGAAGAACGCATACAAGAGACCCAGTACTTC
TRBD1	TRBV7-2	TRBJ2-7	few	CASSSTGTGVLEQYF	TGTGCCAGCAGCTCCACCGGGACAGGGGTTCTCGAGCAGTACTTC
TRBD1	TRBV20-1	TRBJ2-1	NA	CSARAGTEYNEQFF	TGCAGTGCTAGAGCCGGGACAGAGTACAATGAGCAGTTCTTC
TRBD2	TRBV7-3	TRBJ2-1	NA	CASSLELAGGNEQFF	TGTGCCAGCAGCCTAGAACTAGCGGGAGGCAATGAGCAGTTCTTC
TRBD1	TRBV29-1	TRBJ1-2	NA	CSVGPGGGFGYTF	TGCAGCGTTGGACCAGGGGGAGGGTTTGGCTACACCTTC
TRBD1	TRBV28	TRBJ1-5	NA	CASSPRQGRQPQHF	TGTGCCAGCAGTCCCAGACAGGGTAGGCAGCCCCAGCATTTT
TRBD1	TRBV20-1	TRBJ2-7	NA	CSADGTGVDEQYF	TGCAGTGCTGATGGGACAGGGGTCGACGAGCAGTACTTC
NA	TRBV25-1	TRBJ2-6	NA	CATLPGGSGANVLTF	TGTGCCACCCTCCCCGGCGGCTCTGGGGCCAACGTCCTGACTTTC